These 23 T cell receptor beta chains came from one sample sequenced in a study of blood T cells in healthy people across ages. The second PCR ran about 6 to 12 cycles with a sample-barcoded 5' primer and J-beta primers. MiXCR, applied by TCRdb to the 5' RACE reads, yields one record per CDR3 protein. The sample has 1.5 million to 2 million distinct CDR3 sequences, about two fifths seen once. Input material: blood. All receptors come from a human donor in good health.

This clonotype was observed a handful of times. The chain is built from TRBV7-3 and TRBJ2-1, with D possibly being TRBD1 or TRBD2 (5 bases each). V was clipped by 8 bases and J by 4 bases, with 21 bases between them. The CDR3 is 16 amino acids. The germline gives CDR1 SGHTA, CDR2 FQGTGA. This chain's CDR3 is CASGADGTSLYNEQFF. CDR3 nucleotide sequence: TGTGCCAGCGGCGCCGATGGGACCTCATTGTACAATGAGCAGTTCTTC.

This clonotype was counted between two and nine times. The chain uses TRBV7-2 and TRBJ1-4; 10 bases are a match to TRBD1. The CDR3 is made up of 15 amino acids. V lost 2 bases and J lost 6; bases outside the gene matches: 3. Germline V gene lookup returns CDR1 SGHTA and CDR2 FQGNSA. The CDR3 DNA follows: TGTGCCAGCAGCTTACTCGGGACAGGGGATGAAAAACTGTTTTTT. Translated: CASSLLGTGDEKLFF.

The DNA of the CDR3 is TGTGCCAGCAGCTTAATGCAGGGGGCGAATGAGCAGTTCTTC. Translated, it gives CASSLMQGANEQFF. V gene TRBV7-2 combines with J gene TRBJ2-1, with TRBD1 matching over 8 bases. CDR3 length: 14 residues. The J segment lost 7 bases and the V segment lost 2 bases, leaving 4 bases of the junction unmatched. Germline values: CDR1 SGHTA, CDR2 FQGNSA.

The chain carries TRBV27 and TRBJ2-3, with TRBD1 matching 9 bases. V lost 5 bases, J lost 5 bases, and 8 bases stayed unmatched. This CDR3 is built from 15 residues. Germline CDR1 MNHEY, CDR2 SMNVEV (reference sequence). CDR3 bases: TGTGCCAGCAGTCCCGGGACAGGGTTAGGAGATACGCAGTATTTT. Translating it yields CASSPGTGLGDTQYF.

The rearrangement uses TRBV10-3 and TRBJ1-5, with 10 positions matching TRBD1. Germline V gives CDR1 ENHRY, CDR2 SYGVKD. The CDR3 is 17 residues long. V trimming: 3 bases; J trimming: 2 bases; junction bases outside the gene matches: 7. The CDR3 region has the DNA TGTGCCATCAGTGATGCCGACAGGGGGCGAGGCAATCAGCCCCAGCATTTT. It is translated as CAISDADRGRGNQPQHF.

The DNA for the CDR3 is TGTGCCAGCAGCTTCAACAGACTGGCGAATGAGCAGTTCTTC. It is translated as CASSFNRLANEQFF. The chain combines TRBV7-2 with TRBJ2-1; D gene ambiguous. CDR3 size: 14 residues. The V and J ends lost 3 bases and 7 bases respectively, with 13 bases between them. From germline, CDR1 is SGHTA and CDR2 FQGNSA.

This clonotype turned up a few times. The rearrangement uses TRBV20-1 and TRBJ2-1, with D unclear. V lost 2 bases to trimming and J lost 9 bases, with 8 bases between them. From germline, CDR1 is DFQATT and CDR2 SNEGSKA (reference sequence). There are 11 residues in the CDR3. The CDR3, as DNA: TGCAGTGCTAGAAGGGTTCGTGAGCAGTTCTTC. Its protein is CSARRVREQFF.

In regard to this clonotype: Its ends do not fully match the called genes, so a read error is possible. The chain carries TRBV27 and TRBJ1-4, with 7 bases lining up with TRBD1. Germline values: CDR1 MNHEY, CDR2 SMNVEV (reference sequence). The CDR3 covers 15 residues. The CDR3 DNA sequence: TGTGCCTGCAGTCGTGACAGGGTTGCTAATGAAAAACTGTTTTTT. The encoded protein is CACSRDRVANEKLFF.

There are a few counts of this clonotype. V gene TRBV28 combines with J gene TRBJ2-7; 10 bases line up with TRBD1. After removal of 5 bases from V and 6 bases from J, the junction contained 10 bases not matched to a gene. The CDR3 totals 15 residues. Germline-derived CDR1 and CDR2 are MDHEN and SYDVKM. In DNA form, the CDR3 reads TGTGCCAGCAGTAACAGGGACAGGGGTATGGGCGAGCAGTACTTC. Protein sequence: CASSNRDRGMGEQYF.

The chain employs TRBV4-2 and TRBJ1-5; TRBD1 aligns across 11 bases. Per the germline V gene, CDR1 is LGHNA and CDR2 is YNFKEQ. This CDR3 comprises 16 residues. V lost 0 bases, J lost 6 bases, and 4 bases stayed unmatched. The CDR3 DNA reads as TGTGCCAGCAGCCAAGATGCGGGACAGGGGGTTCAGCCCCAGCATTTT. This translates into CASSQDAGQGVQPQHF.

V usage is TRBV7-9 and J usage is TRBJ2-7, with 8 bases fitting TRBD1. V gave up 5 bases and J gave up 3 bases; unmatched junction bases: 18. This CDR3 region has 18 residues. CDR1 SEHNR and CDR2 FQNEAQ come from the germline V gene (reference sequence). The CDR3 sequence is CASSDGQGSTHIGYEQYF. Written as DNA, the CDR3 is TGTGCCAGCAGCGACGGACAGGGAAGCACCCACATCGGCTACGAGCAGTACTTC. Full variable domain (missing parts from reference TRBV7-9 and TRBJ2-7): DTGVSQNPRHKITKRGQNVTFRCDPISEHNRLYWYRQTLGQGPEFLTYFQNEAQLEKSRLLSDRFSAERPKGSFSTLEIQRTEQGDSAMYLCASSDGQGSTHIGYEQYFGPGTRLTVT.

This clonotype occurred a few times. The CDR3, as DNA: TGTGCCACCAGCAGGGCCCCGGGACAGTCTACCTACGAGCAGTACTTC. Residues: CATSRAPGQSTYEQYF. The J gene is TRBJ2-7, the V gene TRBV15; 7 bases fit TRBD1. Germline values: CDR1 LNHNV, CDR2 YYDKDF (reference sequence). This CDR3 has 16 amino acids. After removal of 3 bases from V and 2 bases from J, the junction contained 10 bases not matched to a gene. Supplemented by reference TRBV15 and TRBJ2-7, the full variable domain reads DAMVIQNPRYQVTQFGKPVTLSCSQTLNHNVMYWYQQKSSQAPKLLFHYYDKDFNNEADTPDNFQSRRPNTSFCFLDIRSPGLGDTAMYLCATSRAPGQSTYEQYFGPGTRLTVT.

The chain joins TRBV4-3 to TRBJ2-2; 7 bases are shared with TRBD2. The CDR3 spans 18 residues. Germline trimming cut 0 bases from V and 5 bases from J; bases unmatched to any gene: 12. Germline assignment: CDR1 LGHNA and CDR2 YSLEER. The CDR3 sequence: CASSQDIPGGPGTGELFF. The CDR3 DNA is TGCGCCAGCAGCCAAGATATCCCGGGGGGACCGGGGACCGGGGAGCTGTTTTTT.

This clonotype turned up a few times. The rearrangement links TRBV20-1 to TRBJ1-2; D remains unclear. The germline V gene encodes CDR1 DFQATT and CDR2 SNEGSKA (reference sequence). V lost 2 bases and J 4 bases, leaving 5 bases between the germline ends. The CDR3 contains 11 residues. The CDR3 nucleotides read TGCAGTGCTAGACAGTTCTATGGCTACACCTTC. Residues: CSARQFYGYTF.

The chain's CDR3 is CASSLDGSHYNEQFF. The DNA for the CDR3 is TGTGCCAGCAGCTTAGACGGCAGCCATTACAATGAGCAGTTCTTC. V and J are TRBV7-9 and TRBJ2-1; D is uncertain. V lost 1 base, J lost 4 bases, and 11 bases lay in between. This CDR3 spans 15 amino acids. Germline CDR1 is SEHNR and CDR2 is FQNEAQ (reference sequence).

In this sample, this clonotype turned up a few times. The V call is TRBV20-1, the J call TRBJ2-7; D not resolved. The end of the DNA is better explained by TRBJ2-5, so the J call may be wrong. The germline gives CDR1 DFQATT, CDR2 SNEGSKA (reference sequence). The CDR3 is 13 residues long. As DNA, the CDR3 is TGCAGTGTCCCGGGCAGGCGAAGTGAGACCCAGTACTTC. Translated, it gives CSVPGRRSETQYF.

The rearrangement links TRBV5-4 to TRBJ2-5; D remains unclear. CDR1 SGHNT and CDR2 YYREEE come from the germline V gene (reference sequence). This CDR3 spans 13 amino acids. V lost 3 bases and J 5 bases, leaving 11 bases between the germline ends. The chain's CDR3 is CASSSYTKETQYF. DNA of the CDR3: TGTGCCAGCAGCTCGTACACAAAGGAGACCCAGTACTTC. Drawing the rest from reference TRBV5-4 and TRBJ2-5, the complete variable domain is ETGVTQSPTHLIKTRGQQVTLRCSSQSGHNTVSWYQQALGQGPQFIFQYYREEENGRGNFPPRFSGLQFPNYSSELNVNALELDDSALYLCASSSYTKETQYFGPGTRLLVL.

The chain is built from TRBV6-2 or TRBV6-3 and TRBJ2-4; maybe TRBD1 (6 bases). Per the germline V gene, CDR1 is MNHEY and CDR2 is SVGEGT. Trimming left V 4 bases short and J 5 bases short, with 15 bases between. The CDR3 is 15 residues long. The CDR3 DNA sequence: TGTGCCAGCAGTTCCGGGACAATGGATCAAAACATTCAGTACTTC. Translated: CASSSGTMDQNIQYF.

The genes are TRBV25-1 and TRBJ1-2, with 9 bases that match TRBD1. The germline gives CDR1 MGHDK, CDR2 SYGVNS. The CDR3 length is 15 residues. V shed 0 bases, J shed 7 bases, and the junction held 6 bases outside the gene matches. Here the CDR3 reads CASSEYGTGIGGYTF. CDR3 bases: TGTGCCAGCAGTGAATACGGGACAGGGATTGGTGGCTACACCTTC.

This clonotype was counted between two and nine times. The rearrangement joins TRBV15 to TRBJ1-5; a possible D gene is TRBD1 (5 bases). CDR1 is LNHNV, CDR2 YYDKDF, per germline (reference sequence). V was shortened by 0 bases and J by 2 bases, with 20 bases between the two germline ends. This CDR3 comprises 19 residues. The CDR3 sequence is CATSRDLPVAGVGNQPQHF. The DNA of the CDR3 is TGTGCCACCAGCAGAGACCTCCCAGTCGCGGGGGTAGGCAATCAGCCCCAGCATTTT.

This CDR3 is CASSKDRGRGVTGELFF. CDR3 in DNA: TGTGCCAGCAGCAAGGACAGGGGGCGAGGCGTCACCGGGGAGCTGTTTTTT. V is TRBV6-1 and J is TRBJ2-2, with 11 bases that match TRBD1. The CDR3 is 17 residues long. Germline V gene sequence: CDR1 MNHNS, CDR2 SASEGT. Trimming cost V 6 bases and J 4 bases; bases outside gene matches: 10.

This clonotype occurred many times. For the CDR3, the DNA is TGCAGCGCCGGACAGCAAACTAACTATGGCTACACCTTC. Translation: CSAGQQTNYGYTF. The chain carries TRBV29-1 and TRBJ1-2, with D tentatively TRBD1 (6 bases). Looked up from germline, CDR1 is SQVTM and CDR2 is ANQGSEA. The CDR3 consists of 13 residues. Trimming took 7 bases from V and 0 from J, leaving 12 bases between them.

The CDR3 here is CATSDPGGAGNEQFF. CDR3 in DNA: TGTGCCACCAGTGATCCAGGGGGGGCGGGTAATGAGCAGTTCTTC. V usage is TRBV24-1 and J usage is TRBJ2-1; the D call may be TRBD1 or TRBD2 (7 bases each). Trimming removed 3 bases at V and 7 bases at J, with 15 bases between. Per the germline V gene, CDR1 is KGHDR and CDR2 is SFDVKD. This CDR3 comprises 15 residues.